Below, 13 T cell receptor beta chains from the same sample are listed, as sequenced in a study of blood T cell repertoires in COVID-19. Sequenced by immunoSEQ multiplex PCR; TCRdb stores in-frame clones only, minus some. The sample records around 140,000 clones, 80% to 90% being singletons. Sample: PBMCs or T cells enriched from blood (not recorded which). The receptors were gathered from a woman aged 50 to 60 with acute COVID-19.

The rearrangement links TRBV5-1 to TRBJ1-3; a weak D match, TRBD1 (5 bases). The germline V gene encodes CDR1 SGHRS and CDR2 YFSETQ. Trimming stripped 4 bases from V and 3 bases from J, with 8 bases between. This CDR3 comprises 13 residues. CDR3: CASSPRVGNTIYF. The CDR3 nucleotides are TGCGCCAGCAGCCCCAGGGTTGGAAACACCATATATTTT.

In DNA, the CDR3 is TGCGCCAGCAGCCAAGGCGGGAGTGATACAGATACGCAGTATTTT. This gives the protein CASSQGGSDTDTQYF. This chain joins TRBV4-3 and TRBJ2-3, with 7 positions matching TRBD2. There are 15 residues in the CDR3. V lost 1 base, J lost 3 bases, and 4 bases stayed unmatched. Germline V gene lookup returns CDR1 LGHNA and CDR2 YSLEER.

The J gene is TRBJ2-2, the V gene TRBV11-3, with no clear D. Trimming cost V 1 base and J 2 bases, with 11 bases left between them. This CDR3 contains 16 residues. The germline V gene has CDR1 SGHNT and CDR2 YENEEA. The CDR3 region has the DNA TGTGCCAGCAGCTTAGGGCTCCCTTTAAACACCGGGGAGCTGTTTTTT. Translation gives CASSLGLPLNTGELFF.

This clone was seen more than once but under ten times. The rearrangement links TRBV12-3 or TRBV12-4 to TRBJ2-7, with D possibly matching TRBD2 (5 bases). V was trimmed by 6 bases and J by 2 bases, leaving 8 bases between them. This CDR3 has 12 amino acids. For the CDR3, the DNA is TGTGCCAGCAGCCCGGAGGCCTACGAGCAGTACTTC. It is translated as CASSPEAYEQYF.

CDR3 sequence (DNA): TGTGCCAGCAGCTTTATTACTAGCGGGAGGGCCGATGAGCAGTTCTTC. This gives the protein CASSFITSGRADEQFF. The gene calls are TRBV7-8 and TRBJ2-1; TRBD2 matches 13 bases. The V and J ends lost 3 bases and 8 bases, in that order; junction bases with no gene match: 7. Germline CDR1 SGHVS, CDR2 FQNEAQ. CDR3 size: 16 residues.

This chain links TRBV2 with TRBJ2-7; 11 bases fit TRBD2. This CDR3 has 18 residues. CDR1 is SNHLY, CDR2 FYNNEI, per germline. V lost 0 bases to trimming and J lost 4 bases; unmatched junction nucleotides: 11. For the CDR3, the DNA is TGTGCCAGCAGTGAAGCGGAAAACCGCGGGACTAGCGGATACGAGCAGTACTTC. Protein product: CASSEAENRGTSGYEQYF.

The CDR3 nucleotides are TGCGCCAGCAGCCGCCGGGCGGAGGACGATAGCAATCAGCCCCAGCATTTT. Its protein is CASSRRAEDDSNQPQHF. This rearrangement joins TRBV4-1 to TRBJ1-5, with D unclear. The germline V gene has CDR1 MGHRA and CDR2 YSYEKL. CDR3 length: 17 residues. V lost 4 bases and J 0 bases, leaving 16 bases between the germline ends.

This clone was counted once. V and J are TRBV14 and TRBJ2-6; D unclear. The germline gives CDR1 SGHDN, CDR2 FVKESK. The CDR3 is 15 residues long. V lost 1 base to trimming and J lost 4 bases, with 8 bases between them. CDR3 sequence reads: CASSQVPGGANVLTF. The CDR3 DNA reads as TGTGCCAGCAGCCAAGTTCCAGGAGGGGCCAACGTCCTGACTTTC.

J is TRBJ2-1 and V is TRBV18, with 7 bases matching TRBD2. The CDR3 has 15 amino acids. The germline V gene encodes CDR1 KGHSH and CDR2 LQKENI. The V segment lost 3 bases and the J segment 5 bases; nucleotides outside the gene matches: 7. This CDR3 reads CASSPGLGNNNEQFF. The CDR3 DNA is TGTGCCAGCTCACCCGGACTAGGGAACAACAATGAGCAGTTCTTC.

The gene calls are TRBV11-2 and TRBJ2-2; 10 bases are shared with TRBD2. V lost 3 bases, J lost 6 bases, and 13 bases stayed unmatched. The CDR3 consists of 18 residues. Germline V gene data show CDR1 as SGHAT and CDR2 as FQNNGV. The CDR3 DNA is TGTGCCAGCAGCTTTTTACTAGCGGGAAGGCCTGGCGCCGGGGAGCTGTTTTTT. Its protein product is CASSFLLAGRPGAGELFF.

In the case of this clone: The sample contains more than one DNA sequence encoding this CDR3. The V and J genes are TRBV7-9 and TRBJ1-4, with D possibly being TRBD1 (6 bases). Germline-derived CDR1 and CDR2 are SEHNR and FQNEAQ (reference sequence). With 6 bases removed from V and 0 bases from J, the gap between germline ends came to 8 bases. The length of the CDR3 is 14 residues. The CDR3 region has the DNA TGTGCCAGCAGGACAGGAACAACTAATGAAAAACTGTTTTTT. This codes for CASRTGTTNEKLFF.

The DNA of the CDR3 is TGTGCCATCTCGCAACGCGATGAGCAGTTCTTC. Its protein product is CAISQRDEQFF. This rearrangement joins TRBV10-3 to TRBJ2-1; unclear D gene. Between the trimmed V and J ends, which lost 8 bases and 8 bases, there was a span of 10 bases. The CDR3 loop spans 11 amino acids. Per the germline V gene, CDR1 is ENHRY and CDR2 is SYGVKD.

This clone was counted ten times or more. The chain uses TRBV5-5 and TRBJ2-2, with 12 positions matching TRBD2. CDR1 and CDR2 from the germline V gene are SGHKS and YYEKEE (reference sequence). With V trimmed by 5 bases and J by 5 bases, 7 bases remained unmatched. The CDR3 is 16 residues long. CDR3 DNA sequence: TGTGCCAGCAGTTACGGACTAGCGGGATCAACCGGGGAGCTGTTTTTT. Protein product: CASSYGLAGSTGELFF.